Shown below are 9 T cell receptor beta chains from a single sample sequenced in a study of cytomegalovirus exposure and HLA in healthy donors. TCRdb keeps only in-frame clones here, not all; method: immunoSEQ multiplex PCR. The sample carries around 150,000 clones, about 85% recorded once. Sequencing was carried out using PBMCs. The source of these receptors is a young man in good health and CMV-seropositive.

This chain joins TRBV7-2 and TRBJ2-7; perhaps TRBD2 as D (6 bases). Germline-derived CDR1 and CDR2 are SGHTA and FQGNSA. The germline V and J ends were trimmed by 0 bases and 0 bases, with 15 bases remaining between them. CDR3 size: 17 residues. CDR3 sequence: CASSLARGWQGSYEQYF. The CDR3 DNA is TGTGCCAGCAGCTTAGCGCGGGGCTGGCAGGGCTCCTACGAGCAGTACTTC.

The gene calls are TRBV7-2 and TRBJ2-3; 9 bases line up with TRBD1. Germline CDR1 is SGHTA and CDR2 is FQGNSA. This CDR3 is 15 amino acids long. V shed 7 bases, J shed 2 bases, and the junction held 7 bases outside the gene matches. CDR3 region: CASTPGDRVTDTQYF. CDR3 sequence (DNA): TGTGCCAGCACCCCAGGGGACAGGGTCACAGATACGCAGTATTTT.

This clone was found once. This CDR3 reads CASSPRLAGASFDEQFF. For the CDR3, the DNA is TGCGCCAGCAGCCCACGGCTAGCGGGGGCCTCTTTCGATGAGCAGTTCTTC. This sequence joins TRBV4-1 and TRBJ2-1; TRBD2 aligns across 10 bases. The length of the CDR3 is 17 residues. Unmatched junction bases numbered 14, after V lost 4 bases and J lost 8 bases. CDR1 is MGHRA, CDR2 YSYEKL, per germline.

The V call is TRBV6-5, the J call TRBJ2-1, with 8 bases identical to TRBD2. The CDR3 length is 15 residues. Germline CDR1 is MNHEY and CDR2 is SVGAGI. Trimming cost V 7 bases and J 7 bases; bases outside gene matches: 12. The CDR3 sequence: CASIKSGGGGNEQFF. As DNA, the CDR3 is TGTGCCAGCATAAAAAGCGGGGGAGGAGGGAATGAGCAGTTCTTC.

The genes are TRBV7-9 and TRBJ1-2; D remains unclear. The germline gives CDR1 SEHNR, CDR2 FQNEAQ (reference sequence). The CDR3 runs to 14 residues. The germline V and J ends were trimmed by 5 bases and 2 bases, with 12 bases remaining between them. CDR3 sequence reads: CASSTWAENYGYTF. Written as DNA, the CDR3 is TGTGCCAGCAGCACCTGGGCCGAAAACTATGGCTACACCTTC.

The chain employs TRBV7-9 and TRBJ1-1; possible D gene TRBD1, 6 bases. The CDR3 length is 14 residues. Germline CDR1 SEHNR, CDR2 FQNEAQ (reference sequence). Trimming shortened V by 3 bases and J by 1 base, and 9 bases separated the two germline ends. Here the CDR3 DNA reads TGTGCCAGCAGCTTGCAGGGGCAGAACACTGAAGCTTTCTTT. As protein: CASSLQGQNTEAFF.

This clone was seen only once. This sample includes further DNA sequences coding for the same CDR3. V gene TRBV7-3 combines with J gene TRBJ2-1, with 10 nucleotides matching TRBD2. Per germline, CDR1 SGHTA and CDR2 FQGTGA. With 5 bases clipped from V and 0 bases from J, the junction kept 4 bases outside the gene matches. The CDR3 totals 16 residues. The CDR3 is CASSPSGGASYNEQFF. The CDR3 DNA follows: TGTGCCAGCAGCCCAAGCGGGGGGGCCTCCTACAATGAGCAGTTCTTC.

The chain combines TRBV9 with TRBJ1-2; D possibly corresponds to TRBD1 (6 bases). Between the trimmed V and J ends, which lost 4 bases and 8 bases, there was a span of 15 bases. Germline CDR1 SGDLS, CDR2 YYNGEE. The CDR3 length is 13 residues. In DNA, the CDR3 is TGTGCCAGCAGCCCCCCGGCAGGGGACGGCTACACCTTC. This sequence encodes CASSPPAGDGYTF.

The CDR3 reads CASSQRRDSWLAQHF. CDR3 in DNA: TGCGCCAGCAGCCAAAGACGGGACAGTTGGTTGGCCCAGCATTTT. The chain joins TRBV4-1 to TRBJ1-5; 7 bases agree with TRBD1. Unmatched junction bases numbered 12, after V lost 2 bases and J lost 11 bases. Germline V gene lookup returns CDR1 MGHRA and CDR2 YSYEKL. CDR3 length: 15 amino acids.